This TCR beta chain came from a study of cytomegalovirus exposure and HLA in healthy donors. A note on this clone: What it recognizes is unknown.

Notes on the study in general: Listed as cytomegalovirus-associated were around 160 TCR beta chains. Earlier analysis found most TCR beta V segments productive about 90% or about 30% of the time. As immune exposure information, only CMV serostatus was available.

The germline gives CDR1 MNHEY, CDR2 SVGAGI. This CDR3 has 13 amino acids. V was cut by 0 bases and J by 5 bases, with 8 bases left in between. Researchers ran the PCR with 60 Vbeta and 13 Jbeta primers. Data came from immunoSEQ multiplex PCR; TCRdb stores just in-frame clones and leaves some out. Seen here are about 160,000 clones, 70% to 80% observed once, and the top ten hold roughly 3.7%. This sequence originates from a man aged 25-45 years in good health and CMV-seropositive. Material for sequencing was PBMCs. The rearrangement links TRBV6-5 to TRBJ2-7; D gene ambiguous. CDR3 coding DNA: TGTGCCAGCAGTTACTCGAGGCGGCACGAGCAGTACTTC. This gives the protein CASSYSRRHEQYF.